A single sample gave rise to the 12 T cell receptor beta chains below, sequenced in a study of blood T cell repertoires in COVID-19. Some clones are missing from TCRdb's copy, which holds only in-frame ones; the method was immunoSEQ multiplex PCR. The sample records approximately 86,000 clones, about nine tenths being singletons. The sequenced sample was peripheral blood. Source of these receptors: a man in his fifties with acute or convalescent COVID-19.

The rearrangement uses TRBV11-2 and TRBJ2-2; tentatively, D is TRBD2 (6 bases). Looked up from germline, CDR1 is SGHAT and CDR2 is FQNNGV. There are 16 residues in the CDR3. V lost 6 bases and J 2 bases, leaving 16 bases between the germline ends. CDR3 DNA sequence: TGTGCCAGCAGGCGGGGCGGGGAAACCAACACCGGGGAGCTGTTTTTT. Translated: CASRRGGETNTGELFF.

The chain has TRBV2 and TRBJ2-2; 12 bases line up with TRBD2. The V segment lost 9 bases and the J segment 2 bases; nucleotides outside the gene matches: 4. The V gene's germline CDR1 is SNHLY and CDR2 FYNNEI. CDR3 length: 15 amino acids. The CDR3 region is CARRTSGDNTGELFF. The CDR3 bases are TGTGCCAGGAGGACTAGCGGGGATAACACCGGGGAGCTGTTTTTT. Complete variable domain (other parts from reference TRBV2 and TRBJ2-2): EPEVTQTPSHQVTQMGQEVILRCVPISNHLYFYWYRQILGQKVEFLVSFYNNEISEKSEIFDDQFSVERPDGSNFTLKIRSTKLEDSAMYFCARRTSGDNTGELFFGEGSRLTVL.

The chain has TRBV12-3 or TRBV12-4 and TRBJ2-2; D is undetermined. Trimming stripped 6 bases from V and 6 bases from J, with 11 bases between. This CDR3 is 13 amino acids long. This CDR3 reads CASSKPQAGELFF. In nucleotides, the CDR3 is TGTGCCAGCAGCAAGCCCCAGGCCGGGGAGCTGTTTTTT.

The chain carries TRBV28 and TRBJ2-7; the match to TRBD1 covers 8 bases. The CDR3 has 15 amino acids. With V trimmed by 5 bases and J by 2 bases, 8 bases remained unmatched. The germline gives CDR1 MDHEN, CDR2 SYDVKM. The CDR3 reads CASSPGTGYTYEQYV. In DNA form, the CDR3 reads TGTGCCAGCAGTCCCGGGACAGGCTATACCTACGAGCAGTACGTC.

The chain joins TRBV7-9 to TRBJ1-3, with D possibly being TRBD1 (5 bases). Germline V gene sequence: CDR1 SEHNR, CDR2 FQNEAQ (reference sequence). The V end was cut by 2 bases, the J end by 0 bases, with 14 bases between. The CDR3 length is 17 residues. The chain's CDR3 is CASSLRQGLPSGNTIYF. The CDR3 DNA reads TGTGCCAGCAGCTTACGGCAGGGCCTACCCTCTGGAAACACCATATATTTT.

The chain employs TRBV5-1 and TRBJ2-3, with no clear D. This CDR3 is built from 11 residues. CDR1 and CDR2 (germline): SGHRS, YFSETQ. Between the trimmed V and J ends, which lost 3 bases and 5 bases, there was a span of 4 bases. The CDR3 DNA follows: TGCGCCAGCAGCTCGAGAGATACGCAGTATTTT. This encodes CASSSRDTQYF.

The chain recombines TRBV27 with TRBJ2-3, with TRBD2 identical over 9 bases. The CDR3 loop spans 18 amino acids. Looked up from germline, CDR1 is MNHEY and CDR2 is SMNVEV (reference sequence). Germline trimming cut 6 bases from V and 0 bases from J; bases unmatched to any gene: 13. In DNA form, the CDR3 reads TGTGCCAGCAGATCGTTAGGCTGGACTAGCGAGAGCACAGATACGCAGTATTTT. Translation gives CASRSLGWTSESTDTQYF.

The CDR3 DNA is TGCGCCAGCATTAGGGACAGGGGCTCTTCTAACTATGGCTACACCTTC. Protein: CASIRDRGSSNYGYTF. V is TRBV10-1 and J is TRBJ1-2; 10 bases are a match to TRBD1. Germline V gene data show CDR1 as WNHNN and CDR2 as SYGVQD (reference sequence). V lost 7 bases, J lost 0 bases, and 8 bases stayed unmatched. The CDR3 covers 16 residues.

This rearrangement joins TRBV5-5 to TRBJ2-7; TRBD2 aligns across 9 bases. CDR3 length equals 16 residues. J gave up 2 bases and V 0 bases, and 6 bases lay outside the gene matches. Germline V lookup: CDR1 SGHKS, CDR2 YYEKEE (reference sequence). The DNA of the CDR3 is TGTGCCAGCAGCTTGGTAGGTAGCGGGGGCACCTACGAGCAGTACTTC. Translated, it gives CASSLVGSGGTYEQYF.

This rearrangement joins TRBV19 to TRBJ2-2; weak D call: TRBD1 (6 bases). Germline V gives CDR1 LNHDA, CDR2 SQIVND (reference sequence). Trimming stripped 4 bases from V and 4 bases from J, with 13 bases between. The CDR3 sequence is 15 residues long. The CDR3 sequence: CASSTLDRFTGELFF. The CDR3, as DNA: TGTGCCAGTAGTACCCTCGACAGGTTCACCGGGGAGCTGTTTTTT.

The chain employs TRBV7-2 and TRBJ1-5, with 9 bases lining up with TRBD1. Germline V lookup: CDR1 SGHTA, CDR2 FQGNSA. The J segment lost 4 bases and the V segment lost 4 bases, leaving 2 bases of the junction unmatched. CDR3 size: 14 residues. CDR3 sequence: CASSSGQGNQPQHF. CDR3 sequence (DNA): TGTGCCAGCAGCTCAGGACAGGGGAATCAGCCCCAGCATTTT.

CDR3 sequence reads: CASILAAGVKNIQYF. CDR3 nucleotides: TGTGCCAGCATCCTAGCGGCAGGGGTCAAAAACATTCAGTACTTC. The gene calls are TRBV6-6 and TRBJ2-4; tentatively, D is TRBD2 (7 bases). The CDR3 covers 15 residues. With 7 bases removed from V and 3 bases from J, the gap between germline ends came to 16 bases. Looked up from germline, CDR1 is MNHNY and CDR2 is SVGAGI (reference sequence).